This TCR beta chain was recovered during a study of shared clonotypes between healthy human individuals. Notes on this clone: Other DNA sequences from this sample encode an identical CDR3 as well.

Clones were read by immunoSEQ multiplex PCR, and TCRdb kept only the in-frame ones, dropping some. The table shows 2.5 million or so clones, with around nine tenths occurring only once. Germline V CDR1 and CDR2: LNHDA, SQIVND (reference sequence). J was trimmed by 0 bases and V by 4 bases; bases with no gene match: 6. The CDR3 is 16 residues long. Sequencing used naive CD4+ T cells sorted from blood. As to subset: CD45RA+ positively selected. This sequence originates from a man aged 18-30 years in good health. The genes are TRBV19 and TRBJ1-5; 7 bases are a match to TRBD1. CDR3 sequence: CASSTRTGASNQPQHF. The CDR3 DNA reads as TGTGCCAGTAGTACCAGGACAGGAGCTAGCAATCAGCCCCAGCATTTT.